This TCR beta chain stems from a study of blood T cell repertoires in COVID-19. Assay used: immunoSEQ multiplex PCR; TCRdb lists only in-frame clones, some missing. The sample has tens of thousands of clones, about 86% seen once. The V end was cut by 5 bases, the J end by 6 bases, with 10 bases between. Germline CDR1 reads SEHNR; CDR2 reads FQNEAQ (reference sequence). The CDR3 covers 12 residues. This chain links TRBV7-9 with TRBJ2-5; possibly TRBD2 for D (7 bases). The sequence was collected from a human donor in a cohort sampled during active COVID-19. Sequencing was done on a sample of peripheral blood. In DNA form, the CDR3 reads TGTGCCAGCAGCGAGGGGGGGAAGACCCAGTACTTC. Residues: CASSEGGKTQYF.